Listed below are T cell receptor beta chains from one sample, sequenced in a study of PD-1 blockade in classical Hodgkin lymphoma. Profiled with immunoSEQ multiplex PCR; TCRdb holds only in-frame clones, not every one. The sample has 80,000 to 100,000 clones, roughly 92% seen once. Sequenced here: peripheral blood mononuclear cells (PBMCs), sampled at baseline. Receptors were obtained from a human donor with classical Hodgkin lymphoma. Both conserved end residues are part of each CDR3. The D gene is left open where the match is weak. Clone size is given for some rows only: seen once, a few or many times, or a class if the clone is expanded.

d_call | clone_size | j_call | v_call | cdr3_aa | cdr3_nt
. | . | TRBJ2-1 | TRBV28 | CASSLLLAYNEQFF | TGTGCCAGCAGTTTGTTACTAGCATACAATGAGCAGTTCTTC
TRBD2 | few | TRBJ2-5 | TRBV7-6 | CASSPNSGSGETQYF | TGTGCCAGCAGCCCTAACAGCGGGAGTGGAGAGACCCAGTACTTC
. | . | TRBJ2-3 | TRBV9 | CASNADTQYF | TGTGCCAGCAATGCAGATACGCAGTATTTT
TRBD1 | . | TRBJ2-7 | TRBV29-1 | CSVRGPRQGAPYEQYF | TGCAGCGTTCGTGGACCGAGACAGGGTGCGCCCTACGAGCAGTACTTC
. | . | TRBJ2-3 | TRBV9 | CASSVGGQRVTDTQYF | TGTGCCAGCAGCGTAGGGGGACAGCGGGTCACAGATACGCAGTATTTT
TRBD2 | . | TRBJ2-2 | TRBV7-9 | CASSSLAGLTGELFF | TGTGCCAGCAGCTCACTAGCGGGCCTTACCGGGGAGCTGTTTTTT
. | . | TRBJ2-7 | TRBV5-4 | CASSLAVGAEQYF | TGTGCCAGCAGCTTGGCTGTGGGAGCCGAGCAGTACTTC
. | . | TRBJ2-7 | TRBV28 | CASRNHGGRDRYEQYF | TGTGCCAGCAGAAACCACGGTGGGCGCGACCGCTACGAGCAGTACTTC
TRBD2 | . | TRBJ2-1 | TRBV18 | CASSHLEASGPYHEQFF | TGTGCCAGCTCACACCTCGAGGCTAGCGGACCCTATCATGAGCAGTTCTTC
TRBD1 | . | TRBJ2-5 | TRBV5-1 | CASSLQGAETQYF | TGCGCCAGCAGCTTACAGGGGGCGGAGACCCAGTACTTC
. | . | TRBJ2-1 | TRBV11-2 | CASSRYDNEQFF | TGTGCCAGCAGCCGCTATGACAATGAGCAGTTCTTC
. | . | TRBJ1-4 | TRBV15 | CATLGQANEKLFF | TGTGCCACCCTCGGACAAGCTAATGAAAAACTGTTTTTT